This T cell receptor beta chain was profiled in a study of CD8 T cells in ankylosing spondylitis. For TCR beta, libraries came from quantitative 5'-RACE with molecular barcodes. TCRdb used MiXCR to reprocess the 5' RACE reads, holding one entry per CDR3 protein. Among 200,000 to 300,000 distinct CDR3 sequences listed, over 8.5% were seen once. This clonotype was recorded at least ten times. Looked up from germline, CDR1 is DFQATT and CDR2 is SNEGSKA (reference sequence). Trimming stripped 1 base from V and 9 bases from J, with 13 bases between. The CDR3 runs to 12 residues. The sample consisted of blood, either unsorted or a sorted T cell fraction (not recorded which). The chain recombines TRBV20-1 with TRBJ2-7, with a possible D match to TRBD2 (6 bases). The source is a male donor with ankylosing spondylitis or in good health (not recorded which). CDR3 loop: CSARGTNPMQYF. The CDR3 DNA is TGCAGTGCTAGAGGGACTAACCCGATGCAGTACTTC.